The entry below gives a single TCR beta chain sequence along with its context. V was cut by 1 base and J by 6 bases, with 4 bases left in between. The germline CDR1 and CDR2 sequences are SGHDT and YYEEEE. This CDR3 spans 12 amino acids. This sample was taken from a study of blood T cell repertoires in COVID-19. The wider study: Acute and convalescent COVID-19 samples came from the United States, Italy and Spain. T cells, B-cell-depleted T cells, or PBMCs supplied cDNA or gDNA.

Assay used: immunoSEQ multiplex PCR; TCRdb lists only in-frame clones, some missing. This repertoire shows over 400,000 clones, about nine tenths found once; its top ten account for under 1.5%. The clonotype comes from a woman aged 25 to 39 with active or convalescent COVID-19. The specimen was peripheral blood. The chain couples TRBV5-6 to TRBJ1-4; no firm D call. The CDR3 region is CASSLSDEKLFF. CDR3 nucleotides: TGTGCCAGCAGCTTGTCTGATGAAAAACTGTTTTTT.